The rows below give T cell receptor beta chains drawn from one sample of a study of vaccination effects on CD4 cells after COVID-19. The antigens these receptors bind are not known. The repertoire was sequenced with immunoSEQ multiplex PCR; TCRdb's copy has only in-frame clones and lacks some. The table shows about 33,000 clones, with around 70% occurring only once. The sample in question was CD4+ T cells from PBMCs cultured with HCoV-NL63 spike peptides, obtained before COVID-19 vaccination. Every receptor here comes from a human donor who had a prior SARS-CoV-2 infection. Each CDR3 is given with its conserved first and last residue. D genes are given only for firm matches. Some rows have no size entry. The others give once, few or many, or a class for an expanded clone.

>TRBJ2-1|.|11|.|TRBV2
CASSDYYEQFF
TGTGCCAGCAGCGACTACTATGAGCAGTTCTTC
>TRBJ2-1|once|16|.|TRBV9
CASSLGGFLGVNEQFF
TGTGCCAGCAGCCTGGGAGGCTTCCTAGGGGTCAATGAGCAGTTCTTC
>TRBJ1-3|few|16|.|TRBV5-1
CASSLGQPSSGNTIYF
TGCGCCAGCAGCTTGGGCCAACCGAGCTCTGGAAACACCATATATTTT
>TRBJ2-7|.|16|.|TRBV9
CASSVEGDTPSYEQYF
TGTGCCAGCAGCGTAGAAGGGGACACCCCCTCCTACGAGCAGTACTTC
>TRBJ1-4|few|15|.|TRBV7-9
CASSLDGRTNEKLFF
TGTGCCAGCAGCTTAGATGGCCGAACTAATGAAAAACTGTTTTTT
>TRBJ2-1|.|14|TRBD2|TRBV27
CASSSVAGVLEQFF
TGTGCCAGCAGTTCGGTAGCGGGAGTTCTGGAGCAGTTCTTC
>TRBJ2-7|.|15|.|TRBV3-1/TRBV3-2
CASSHIDMQEAEQYF
TGTGCCAGCAGCCACATCGACATGCAAGAGGCCGAGCAGTACTTC
>TRBJ1-2|few|15|TRBD1|TRBV11-3
CASSHWTGGANGYTF
TGTGCCAGCAGCCATTGGACAGGGGGCGCAAATGGCTACACCTTC
>TRBJ2-3|.|14|.|TRBV5-1
CASIGGAGTDTQYF
TGCGCCAGCATCGGGGGCGCGGGTACAGATACGCAGTATTTT
>TRBJ1-6|.|16|TRBD1|TRBV6-2/TRBV6-3
CASSRSSGTGVSPLHF
TGTGCCAGCAGCCGTTCATCCGGGACAGGGGTTTCACCCCTCCACTTT
>TRBJ1-1|few|14|.|TRBV6-6
CASRHIIKGWEAFF
TGTGCCAGCAGACACATAATAAAGGGTTGGGAGGCTTTCTTT
>TRBJ1-1|.|16|TRBD1|TRBV10-2
CASSEAGTVTNTEAFF
TGCGCCAGCAGTGAGGCGGGGACAGTTACGAACACTGAAGCTTTCTTT
>TRBJ2-3|.|13|.|TRBV9
CASSPSETDTQYF
TGTGCCAGCAGTCCTAGCGAGACAGATACGCAGTATTTT
>TRBJ2-3|.|16|.|TRBV4-3
CASSPNQGEGDDTQYF
TGCGCCAGCAGTCCCAATCAGGGGGAGGGGGACGATACGCAGTATTTT
>TRBJ2-7|.|14|.|TRBV6-2/TRBV6-3
CASSYNGGPYEQYF
TGTGCCAGCAGTTATAACGGGGGTCCCTACGAGCAGTACTTC
>TRBJ2-7|few|14|TRBD1|TRBV7-2
CASSSGQGGYEQYF
TGTGCCAGCAGCTCTGGACAGGGCGGGTACGAGCAGTACTTC
>TRBJ1-4|.|15|.|TRBV20-1
CSASIPSATNEKLFF
TGCAGTGCTAGTATCCCCAGCGCAACTAATGAAAAACTGTTTTTT
>TRBJ2-5|.|15|TRBD2|TRBV9
CASSVAGLAGETQYF
TGTGCCAGCAGCGTAGCTGGACTAGCGGGAGAGACCCAGTACTTC
>TRBJ1-1|.|13|.|TRBV4-2
CASSPTGTPEAFF
TGTGCCAGCAGCCCTACAGGGACCCCTGAAGCTTTCTTT
>TRBJ2-1|once|13|.|TRBV29-1
CSVGPRRGNEQFF
TGCAGCGTTGGACCGCGAAGGGGGAATGAGCAGTTCTTC
>TRBJ1-3|.|16|.|TRBV5-1
CASSLGYRASGNTIYF
TGCGCCAGCAGCTTGGGGTACAGGGCATCTGGAAACACCATATATTTT
>TRBJ1-4|few|13|.|TRBV12-1
CASSFLSSRKLFF
TGTGCCAGCAGCTTTCTTTCGAGTCGGAAACTGTTTTTT
>TRBJ1-2|.|14|TRBD1|TRBV6-5
CASKTGTANYGYTF
TGTGCCAGCAAAACCGGGACAGCGAACTATGGCTACACCTTC
>TRBJ2-2|.|15|TRBD1|TRBV2
CASRAGTANTGELFF
TGTGCCAGCAGGGCAGGGACAGCTAACACCGGGGAGCTGTTTTTT
>TRBJ2-7|.|16|TRBD2|TRBV4-1
CASSQETSGSSYEQYF
TGCGCCAGCAGCCAAGAGACTAGCGGGAGCTCCTACGAGCAGTACTTC
>TRBJ1-3|.|13|.|TRBV18
CASSQQGRNTIYF
TGTGCCAGCTCACAACAGGGTAGAAACACCATATATTTT
>TRBJ2-1|once|14|.|TRBV7-2
CASSYSNYRDEQFF
TGTGCCAGCAGCTATTCGAACTATAGGGATGAGCAGTTCTTC
>TRBJ1-1|.|16|.|TRBV6-5
CASSYVSRVFPSEAFF
TGTGCCAGCAGTTACGTTTCCAGGGTGTTTCCTTCGGAAGCTTTCTTT
>TRBJ1-1|.|15|.|TRBV4-1
CASSQDGFRGAEAFF
TGCGCCAGCAGCCAAGATGGGTTCAGAGGGGCCGAAGCTTTCTTT
>TRBJ2-1|once|13|.|TRBV7-3
CASSFDHGDEQFF
TGTGCCAGCAGCTTTGACCATGGAGATGAGCAGTTCTTC
>TRBJ2-7|.|16|.|TRBV5-4
CASSESAVVSSYEQYF
TGTGCCAGCAGCGAATCCGCAGTCGTCAGCTCCTACGAGCAGTACTTC
>TRBJ1-3|.|18|.|TRBV5-6
CASSLAVGDSDSGNTIYF
TGTGCCAGCAGCTTAGCCGTGGGGGACTCAGACTCTGGAAACACCATATATTTT
>TRBJ2-1|.|17|TRBD2|TRBV6-1
CASSEAQSSGGKGGQFF
TGTGCCAGCAGTGAAGCGCAGAGTAGCGGGGGGAAAGGGGGGCAGTTCTTC
>TRBJ1-2|.|17|TRBD1|TRBV6-2/TRBV6-3
CASSYRTGGPKSDGYTF
TGTGCCAGCAGTTACAGAACAGGGGGCCCCAAGAGTGATGGCTACACCTTC
>TRBJ2-1|.|16|TRBD2|TRBV7-9
CASSLALAGTYNEQFF
TGTGCCAGCAGCTTAGCACTAGCGGGGACCTACAATGAGCAGTTCTTC
>TRBJ1-3|.|15|.|TRBV3-1/TRBV3-2
CASTVTVDSGNTIYF
TGTGCCAGCACCGTGACGGTCGACTCTGGAAACACCATATATTTT
>TRBJ2-1|.|13|.|TRBV9
CASSLAGNNEQFF
TGTGCCAGCAGCCTCGCAGGGAACAATGAGCAGTTCTTC